This T cell receptor beta chain is from a study of blood T cell repertoires in COVID-19. Turning to the study itself: Sources were T cells, B-cell-depleted T cells, or PBMCs; the material itself was cDNA or gDNA.

This CDR3 spans 14 amino acids. V was shortened by 1 base and J by 11 bases, with 17 bases between the two germline ends. The germline gives CDR1 LNHNV, CDR2 YYDKDF (reference sequence). Sequencing used immunoSEQ multiplex PCR; TCRdb keeps in-frame clones, though not all of them. The table includes tens of thousands of clones, approximately 79% detected once. Input material: peripheral blood. The sequence was obtained from a man at least 80 years old with active COVID-19. The chain has TRBV15 and TRBJ2-5; no clear D. The CDR3 sequence is CATSRGSLGVVQYF. CDR3 DNA sequence: TGTGCCACCAGCAGAGGATCCCTTGGTGTAGTGCAGTACTTC.